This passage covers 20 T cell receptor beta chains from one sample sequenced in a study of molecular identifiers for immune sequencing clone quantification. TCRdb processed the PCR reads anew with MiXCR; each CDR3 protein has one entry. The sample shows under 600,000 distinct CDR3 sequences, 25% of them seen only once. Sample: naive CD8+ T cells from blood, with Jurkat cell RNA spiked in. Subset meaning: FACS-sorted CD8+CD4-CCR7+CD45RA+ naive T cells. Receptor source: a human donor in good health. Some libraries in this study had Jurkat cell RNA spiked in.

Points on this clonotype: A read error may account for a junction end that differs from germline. The CDR3 spells CSARVRGLAPYAQYF. In DNA form, the CDR3 reads TGCAGTGCTAGAGTCCGCGGTCTGGCGCCCTACGCGCAGTACTTC. The rearrangement uses TRBV20-1 and TRBJ2-7; D remains unclear. The CDR3 is 15 amino acids. CDR1 is DFQATT, CDR2 SNEGSKA, per germline (reference sequence).

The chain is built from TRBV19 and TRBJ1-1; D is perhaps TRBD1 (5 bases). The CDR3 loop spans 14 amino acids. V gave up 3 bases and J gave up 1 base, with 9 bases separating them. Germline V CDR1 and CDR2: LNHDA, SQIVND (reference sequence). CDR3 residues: CASSMMQGNTEAFF. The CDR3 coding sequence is TGTGCCAGTAGTATGATGCAGGGGAACACTGAAGCTTTCTTT.

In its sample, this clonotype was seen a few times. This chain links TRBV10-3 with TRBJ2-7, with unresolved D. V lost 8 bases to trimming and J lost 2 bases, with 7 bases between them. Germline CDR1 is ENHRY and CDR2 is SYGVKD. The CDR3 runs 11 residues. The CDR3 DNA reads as TGTGCCATCGGATTCACCTACGAGCAGTACTTC. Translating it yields CAIGFTYEQYF.

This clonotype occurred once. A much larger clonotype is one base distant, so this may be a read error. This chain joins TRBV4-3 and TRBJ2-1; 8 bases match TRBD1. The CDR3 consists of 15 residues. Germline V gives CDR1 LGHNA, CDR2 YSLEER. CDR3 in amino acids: CASSQKDRAYYEQCF. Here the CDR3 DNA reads TGCGCCAGCAGCCAGAAGGACAGGGCCTACTACGAGCAGTGCTTC.

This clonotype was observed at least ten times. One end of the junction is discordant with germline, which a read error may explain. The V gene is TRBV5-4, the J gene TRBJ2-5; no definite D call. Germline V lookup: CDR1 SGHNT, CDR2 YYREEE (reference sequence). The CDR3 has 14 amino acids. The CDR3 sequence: CASTLEPTPETQYF. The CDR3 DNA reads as TGTGCCAGCACCTTGGAACCTACTCCCGAGACCCAGTACTTC.

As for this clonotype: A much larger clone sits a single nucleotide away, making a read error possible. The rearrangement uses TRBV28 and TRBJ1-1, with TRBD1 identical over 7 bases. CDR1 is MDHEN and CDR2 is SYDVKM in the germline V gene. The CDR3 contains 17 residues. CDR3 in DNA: TGTGCCAGCAGAGTAAGGGGGCGAGGGGAAGGTATCACTGAAGCTTCCTTT. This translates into CASRVRGRGEGITEASF.

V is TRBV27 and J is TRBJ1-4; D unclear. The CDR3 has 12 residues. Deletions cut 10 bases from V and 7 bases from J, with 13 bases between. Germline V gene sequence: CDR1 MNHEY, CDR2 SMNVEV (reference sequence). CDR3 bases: TGTGCCACAGGATCGGGAGGTGAAAAACTGTTTTTT. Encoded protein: CATGSGGEKLFF.

In nucleotides, the CDR3 is TGTGCCAGCAGCTACGGGACAGGATGGGGCACAGATACGCAGTATTTT. Residues: CASSYGTGWGTDTQYF. The chain links TRBV7-7 to TRBJ2-3, with TRBD1 identical over 8 bases. Losses at the gene ends were 4 bases for V and 1 base for J; bases not matched to a gene: 7. CDR1 is SSHAT and CDR2 is FNYEAQ in the germline V gene (reference sequence). CDR3 length: 16 residues.

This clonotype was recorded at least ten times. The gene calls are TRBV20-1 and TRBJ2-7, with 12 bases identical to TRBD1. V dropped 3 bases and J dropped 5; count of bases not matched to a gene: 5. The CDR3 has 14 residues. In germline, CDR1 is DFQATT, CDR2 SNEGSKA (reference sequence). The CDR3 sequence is CSARAGTGGHEQYF. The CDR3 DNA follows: TGCAGTGCTAGGGCCGGGACAGGGGGCCACGAGCAGTACTTC.

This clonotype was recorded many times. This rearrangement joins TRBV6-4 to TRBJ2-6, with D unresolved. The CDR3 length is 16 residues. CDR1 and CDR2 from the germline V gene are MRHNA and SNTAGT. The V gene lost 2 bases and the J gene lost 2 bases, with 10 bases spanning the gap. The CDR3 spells CASSDVGGPGANVLTF. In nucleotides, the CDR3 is TGTGCCAGCAGTGACGTTGGCGGCCCTGGGGCCAACGTCCTGACTTTC.

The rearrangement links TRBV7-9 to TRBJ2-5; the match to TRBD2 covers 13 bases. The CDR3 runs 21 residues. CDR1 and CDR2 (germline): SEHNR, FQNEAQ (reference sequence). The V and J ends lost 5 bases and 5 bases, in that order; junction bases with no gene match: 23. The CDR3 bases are TGTGCCAGCAGCCCCCATCTGATAACCGGGACTAGCGGGATGATGGAGGAGACCCAGTACTTC. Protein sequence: CASSPHLITGTSGMMEETQYF.

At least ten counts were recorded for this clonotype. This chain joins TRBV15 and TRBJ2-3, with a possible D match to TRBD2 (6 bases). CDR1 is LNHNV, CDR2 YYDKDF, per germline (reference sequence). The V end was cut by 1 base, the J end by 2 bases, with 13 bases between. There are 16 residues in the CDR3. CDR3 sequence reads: CATSRVRSGSTDTQYF. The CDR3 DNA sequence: TGTGCCACCAGCAGAGTTCGTAGCGGATCCACAGATACGCAGTATTTT.

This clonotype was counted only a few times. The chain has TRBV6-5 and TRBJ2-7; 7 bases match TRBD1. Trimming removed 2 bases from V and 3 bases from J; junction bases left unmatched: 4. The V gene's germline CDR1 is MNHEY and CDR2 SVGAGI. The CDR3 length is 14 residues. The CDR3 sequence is CASSYGDSLYEQYF. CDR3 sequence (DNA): TGTGCCAGCAGTTACGGGGACAGTCTCTACGAGCAGTACTTC.

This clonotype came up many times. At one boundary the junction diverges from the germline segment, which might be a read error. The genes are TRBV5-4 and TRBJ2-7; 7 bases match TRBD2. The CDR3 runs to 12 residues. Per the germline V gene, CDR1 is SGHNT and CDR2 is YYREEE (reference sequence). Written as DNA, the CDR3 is TGCGCCAGCAGCCCGGGGGGAGGGGAGCAGTACTTC. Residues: CASSPGGGEQYF.

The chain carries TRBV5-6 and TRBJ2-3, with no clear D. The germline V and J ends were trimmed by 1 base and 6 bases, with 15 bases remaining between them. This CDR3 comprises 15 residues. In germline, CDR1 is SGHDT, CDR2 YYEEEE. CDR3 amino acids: CASSLWGSPSDTQYF. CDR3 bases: TGTGCCAGCAGCTTGTGGGGAAGCCCGTCGGATACGCAGTATTTT.

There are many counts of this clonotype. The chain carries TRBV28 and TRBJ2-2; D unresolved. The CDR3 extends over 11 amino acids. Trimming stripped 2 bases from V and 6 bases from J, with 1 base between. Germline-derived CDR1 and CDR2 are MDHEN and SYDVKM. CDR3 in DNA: TGTGCCAGCAGTTTACCCGGGGAGCTGTTTTTT. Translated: CASSLPGELFF.

CDR3: CASSPFRGSTDTQYF. The CDR3 region has the DNA TGTGCCAGCAGTCCATTCCGCGGGAGCACAGATACGCAGTATTTT. The chain couples TRBV11-2 to TRBJ2-3, with a weak D call TRBD2 (5 bases). The CDR3 loop spans 15 amino acids. Deletions cut 6 bases from V and 0 bases from J, with 13 bases between. Germline CDR1 SGHAT, CDR2 FQNNGV. Using reference TRBV11-2 and TRBJ2-3 for the parts outside the CDR3, the full variable domain is EAGVAQSPRYKIIEKRQSVAFWCNPISGHATLYWYQQILGQGPKLLIQFQNNGVVDDSQLPKDRFSAERLKGVDSTLKIQPAKLEDSAVYLCASSPFRGSTDTQYFGPGTRLTVL.

CDR3 protein: CASSYSLRDQPQHF. CDR3 bases: TGTGCCAGCAGTTACAGTTTGAGAGATCAGCCCCAGCATTTT. The chain employs TRBV6-2 or TRBV6-3 and TRBJ1-5, with D uncertain. The CDR3 length is 14 residues. Per germline, CDR1 MNHEY and CDR2 SVGEGT. With 2 bases removed from V and 5 bases from J, the gap between germline ends came to 10 bases.

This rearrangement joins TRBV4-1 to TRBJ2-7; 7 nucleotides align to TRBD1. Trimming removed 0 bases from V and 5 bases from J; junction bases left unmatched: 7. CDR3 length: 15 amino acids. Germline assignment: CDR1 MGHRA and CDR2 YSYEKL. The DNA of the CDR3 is TGCGCCAGCAGCCAAGAGGGGGTGACAGGGAACGAGCAGTACTTC. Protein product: CASSQEGVTGNEQYF.

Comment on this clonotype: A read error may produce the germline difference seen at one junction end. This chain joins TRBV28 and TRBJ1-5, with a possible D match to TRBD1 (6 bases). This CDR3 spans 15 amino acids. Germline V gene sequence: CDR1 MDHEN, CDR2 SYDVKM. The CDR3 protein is CASSGQTVSNQPPHF. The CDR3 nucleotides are TGTGCCAGCAGTGGACAGACAGTGAGCAATCAGCCCCCGCATTTT. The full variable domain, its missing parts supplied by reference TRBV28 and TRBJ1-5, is DVKVTQSSRYLVKRTGEKVFLECVQDMDHENMFWYRQDPGLGLRLIYFSYDVKMKEKGDIPEGYSVSREKKERFSLILESASTNQTSMYLCASSGQTVSNQPPHFGDGTRLSIL.